What follows are 11 T cell receptor beta chains derived from one specimen sequenced in a study of blood T cell repertoires in COVID-19. Profiling relied on immunoSEQ multiplex PCR, and the TCRdb table lists in-frame clones only, not all of them. Of fewer than 200,000 clones in the sample, around four fifths are singletons; the top ten hold 4.4%. Specimen: PBMCs or T cells enriched from blood (not recorded which). The receptors were gathered from a woman in her fifties or sixties who had recovered from COVID-19.

The chain carries TRBV7-6 and TRBJ1-3; D remains unclear. The CDR3 contains 13 residues. Trimming left V 5 bases short and J 4 bases short, with 9 bases between. Germline V gives CDR1 SGHVS, CDR2 FNYEAQ. The CDR3 region is CASSVNLGNTIYF. CDR3 coding DNA: TGTGCCAGCAGCGTAAACTTAGGAAACACCATATATTTT.

The rearrangement joins TRBV2 to TRBJ2-5; 8 nucleotides agree with TRBD1. CDR1 and CDR2 from the germline V gene are SNHLY and FYNNEI. The CDR3 is made up of 14 amino acids. Losses at the gene ends were 7 bases for V and 5 bases for J; bases not matched to a gene: 9. The CDR3 DNA follows: TGTGCCAGCACCCTAGGGACAGGCGGGGAGACCCAGTACTTC. The encoded protein is CASTLGTGGETQYF. The full variable domain, its missing parts supplied by reference TRBV2 and TRBJ2-5, is EPEVTQTPSHQVTQMGQEVILRCVPISNHLYFYWYRQILGQKVEFLVSFYNNEISEKSEIFDDQFSVERPDGSNFTLKIRSTKLEDSAMYFCASTLGTGGETQYFGPGTRLLVL.

This clone was counted a single time. The V gene is TRBV19, the J gene TRBJ1-1; D possibly corresponds to TRBD1 (6 bases). Deletions cut 1 base from V and 0 bases from J, with 12 bases between. CDR1 and CDR2 (germline): LNHDA, SQIVND (reference sequence). CDR3 size: 16 residues. The CDR3 nucleotides are TGTGCCAGTAGTATAGGACAGGAGACCATGAACACTGAAGCTTTCTTT. As protein: CASSIGQETMNTEAFF.

Only one count was recorded for this clone. The chain recombines TRBV4-2 with TRBJ2-3; 9 bases match TRBD2. Germline assignment: CDR1 LGHNA and CDR2 YNFKEQ. Trimming cost V 1 base and J 5 bases; bases outside gene matches: 7. There are 16 residues in the CDR3. The CDR3, as DNA: TGTGCCAGCAGCCAAGGTTATAGCGGGGGCATAGATACGCAGTATTTT. It codes for CASSQGYSGGIDTQYF.

The V call is TRBV10-3, the J call TRBJ1-1; a possible D gene is TRBD1 (6 bases). Looked up from germline, CDR1 is ENHRY and CDR2 is SYGVKD. The CDR3 runs to 14 residues. V was cut by 3 bases and J by 5 bases, with 13 bases left in between. The CDR3: CAISDEHRVTEAFF. The CDR3, as DNA: TGTGCCATCAGTGACGAACACAGGGTGACTGAAGCTTTCTTT.

In this sample, this clone turned up a few times. This chain links TRBV27 with TRBJ2-1, with TRBD2 identical over 10 bases. From germline, CDR1 is MNHEY and CDR2 SMNVEV (reference sequence). The CDR3 is 15 residues long. Trimming took 2 bases from V and 4 from J; bases not matched to a gene: 2. CDR3 residues: CASSLLAGAYNEQFF. The CDR3 bases are TGTGCCAGCAGTTTACTAGCGGGAGCTTACAATGAGCAGTTCTTC.

The chain joins TRBV3-1 (or the pseudogene TRBV3-2) to TRBJ2-2; 8 nucleotides match TRBD2. Germline CDR1 is LGHDT and CDR2 is YNNKEL (reference sequence). CDR3 length equals 17 residues. Trimming cost V 0 bases and J 6 bases; bases outside gene matches: 9. The CDR3 sequence is CASSQDHERELAGELFF. CDR3 nucleotides: TGTGCCAGCAGCCAAGATCATGAGCGGGAGTTGGCCGGGGAGCTGTTTTTT.

This clone was detected once. V gene TRBV4-1 combines with J gene TRBJ2-3, with 10 bases that match TRBD2. Germline assignment: CDR1 MGHRA and CDR2 YSYEKL. J was trimmed by 4 bases and V by 2 bases; bases with no gene match: 6. The CDR3 length is 16 residues. Here the CDR3 DNA reads TGCGCCAGCAGCCAAAACCTAGCGGGAGCTTCAGATACGCAGTATTTT. Protein: CASSQNLAGASDTQYF.

This chain links TRBV28 with TRBJ1-3; D gene uncertain. The CDR3 sequence is 13 residues long. The V gene's germline CDR1 is MDHEN and CDR2 SYDVKM. With 5 bases removed from V and 4 bases from J, the gap between germline ends came to 9 bases. CDR3 DNA: TGTGCCAGCAGTCCTACCAGGGGAAACACCATATATTTT. Translated, it gives CASSPTRGNTIYF.

This chain joins TRBV28 and TRBJ2-7; 8 positions match TRBD1. This CDR3 has 12 amino acids. V trimming: 4 bases; J trimming: 6 bases; junction bases outside the gene matches: 2. Germline CDR1 is MDHEN and CDR2 is SYDVKM. The CDR3 sequence: CASSSDRAEQYV. The DNA for the CDR3 is TGTGCCAGCAGTTCGGACAGGGCCGAGCAGTACGTC.

This chain joins TRBV4-3 and TRBJ1-2; TRBD1 might be the D (5 bases). V was cut by 4 bases and J by 1 base, with 13 bases left in between. CDR3 length: 15 amino acids. Per the germline V gene, CDR1 is LGHNA and CDR2 is YSLEER. The CDR3 protein is CASSPWSTVNYGYTF. CDR3 DNA sequence: TGCGCCAGCAGCCCCTGGTCGACAGTTAACTATGGCTACACCTTC.